Listed here are 14 T cell receptor beta chains from one sample, sequenced in a study of blood T cell repertoires in COVID-19. Sequencing used immunoSEQ multiplex PCR; TCRdb keeps in-frame clones, though not all of them. Among 250,000 to 350,000 clones listed, about 85% were seen once. The material sequenced was peripheral blood. These receptor sequences come from a human donor with COVID-19, enrolled during active disease. The donor label of this sample is uncertain.

J is TRBJ1-4 and V is TRBV30; TRBD1 agrees at 9 bases. The CDR3 has 14 amino acids. Looked up from germline, CDR1 is GTSNPN and CDR2 is SVGIG (reference sequence). Unmatched junction bases numbered 7, after V lost 3 bases and J lost 8 bases. The CDR3 DNA reads TGTGCCTGGAGGGGGGACAGGGTCCAGGAAAAACTGTTTTTT. Translating gives CAWRGDRVQEKLFF.

This chain joins TRBV7-8 and TRBJ2-7; 12 bases are shared with TRBD2. CDR1 is SGHVS and CDR2 is FQNEAQ in the germline V gene. V lost 4 bases and J lost 0; bases outside the gene matches: 22. This CDR3 has 22 amino acids. The DNA of the CDR3 is TGTGCCAGCAGCTCCCCATCTCCTCTACCGGGACTAGCGGGTTCCGACTCCTACGAGCAGTACTTC. This codes for CASSSPSPLPGLAGSDSYEQYF.

The genes are TRBV28 and TRBJ1-4, with D possibly matching TRBD1 (5 bases). CDR3 length: 17 residues. Trimming cost V 2 bases and J 0 bases, with 13 bases left between them. Germline V gene data show CDR1 as MDHEN and CDR2 as SYDVKM. As DNA, the CDR3 is TGTGCCAGCAGTTTACTGCAGGGTCAGGCAACTAATGAAAAACTGTTTTTT. Translation gives CASSLLQGQATNEKLFF. Together with reference TRBV28 and TRBJ1-4, the CDR3 gives the full variable domain: DVKVTQSSRYLVKRTGEKVFLECVQDMDHENMFWYRQDPGLGLRLIYFSYDVKMKEKGDIPEGYSVSREKKERFSLILESASTNQTSMYLCASSLLQGQATNEKLFFGSGTQLSVL.

The chain couples TRBV28 to TRBJ2-3, with 8 bases lining up with TRBD2. The CDR3 is 14 residues long. Germline trimming cut 6 bases from V and 4 bases from J; bases unmatched to any gene: 6. CDR1 and CDR2 (germline): MDHEN, SYDVKM. CDR3 bases: TGTGCCAGCAGATCGGGGGGGCCAGCAGATACGCAGTATTTT. This gives the protein CASRSGGPADTQYF. Looking up the rest from reference TRBV28 and TRBJ2-3 gives the full variable domain: DVKVTQSSRYLVKRTGEKVFLECVQDMDHENMFWYRQDPGLGLRLIYFSYDVKMKEKGDIPEGYSVSREKKERFSLILESASTNQTSMYLCASRSGGPADTQYFGPGTRLTVL.

The genes are TRBV6-5 and TRBJ1-5; the D is unclear. This CDR3 spans 13 amino acids. Germline CDR1 MNHEY, CDR2 SVGAGI. V lost 0 bases, J lost 6 bases, and 6 bases lay in between. The CDR3 DNA reads TGTGCCAGCAGTTACTCTTTCCGTCAGCCCCAGCATTTT. Protein sequence: CASSYSFRQPQHF.

The chain is built from TRBV5-1 and TRBJ2-3; 9 bases are shared with TRBD2. Germline values: CDR1 SGHRS, CDR2 YFSETQ. There are 16 residues in the CDR3. J was trimmed by 3 bases and V by 0 bases; bases with no gene match: 5. The chain's CDR3 is CASSLDSGSGTDTQYF. The CDR3 coding sequence is TGCGCCAGCAGCTTGGATAGCGGGAGTGGGACAGATACGCAGTATTTT.

This chain connects TRBV11-2 to TRBJ2-7, with a possible D match to TRBD2 (7 bases). The CDR3 is made up of 15 amino acids. The V end was cut by 5 bases, the J end by 2 bases, with 16 bases between. Germline assignment: CDR1 SGHAT and CDR2 FQNNGV. Written as DNA, the CDR3 is TGTGCCAGCAGCCGGGGGGCAGGGGCAACCTACGAGCAGTACTTC. Translating gives CASSRGAGATYEQYF. Together with reference TRBV11-2 and TRBJ2-7, the CDR3 gives the full variable domain: EAGVAQSPRYKIIEKRQSVAFWCNPISGHATLYWYQQILGQGPKLLIQFQNNGVVDDSQLPKDRFSAERLKGVDSTLKIQPAKLEDSAVYLCASSRGAGATYEQYFGPGTRLTVT.

The chain carries TRBV4-2 and TRBJ2-1, with 8 bases fitting TRBD2. The J segment lost 6 bases and the V segment lost 1 base, leaving 5 bases of the junction unmatched. There are 15 residues in the CDR3. Per germline, CDR1 LGHNA and CDR2 YNFKEQ. The CDR3 DNA reads TGTGCCAGCAGCCAAGGGGATAGCGGGGTCAATGAGCAGTTCTTC. Its protein product is CASSQGDSGVNEQFF.

The CDR3 sequence: CASSSVSGTGSRQPQHF. CDR3 bases: TGTGCCAGCAGCTCAGTCTCCGGGACAGGAAGTCGCCAGCCCCAGCATTTT. V usage is TRBV11-2 and J usage is TRBJ1-5, with 8 bases aligning to TRBD1. The germline V gene has CDR1 SGHAT and CDR2 FQNNGV. The CDR3 loop spans 17 amino acids. V trimming: 4 bases; J trimming: 7 bases; junction bases outside the gene matches: 15.

The chain employs TRBV7-2 and TRBJ2-6; TRBD2 is a possible D gene (6 bases). Germline CDR1 reads SGHTA; CDR2 reads FQGNSA. Trimming stripped 6 bases from V and 0 bases from J, with 12 bases between. The CDR3 length is 16 residues. CDR3 sequence reads: CASRAGTPSGANVLTF. The CDR3 DNA reads as TGTGCCAGCAGGGCGGGGACCCCCTCTGGGGCCAACGTCCTGACTTTC.

V and J are TRBV11-3 and TRBJ2-6; unclear D gene. CDR3 length equals 15 residues. Trimming removed 3 bases at V and 4 bases at J, with 10 bases between. Germline V gene sequence: CDR1 SGHNT, CDR2 YENEEA. This CDR3 reads CASSFGAKGANVLTF. CDR3 DNA sequence: TGTGCCAGCAGCTTTGGAGCGAAAGGGGCCAACGTCCTGACTTTC.

The chain is built from TRBV5-5 and TRBJ1-2; TRBD1 is a possible D gene (6 bases). The CDR3 runs 15 residues. In germline, CDR1 is SGHKS, CDR2 YYEKEE (reference sequence). V lost 7 bases and J lost 4, with 20 bases in between. This chain's CDR3 is CASSHEGGRPYGYTF. Here the CDR3 DNA reads TGTGCCAGCTCACACGAGGGGGGGCGCCCCTATGGCTACACCTTC.

This chain connects TRBV5-4 to TRBJ1-4; possible D gene TRBD1, 5 bases. The CDR3 extends over 15 amino acids. Germline V lookup: CDR1 SGHNT, CDR2 YYREEE (reference sequence). V dropped 6 bases and J dropped 5 bases, with 17 bases sitting between them. CDR3 sequence reads: CASTYGGPSNEKLFF. The CDR3 bases are TGTGCCAGCACATACGGGGGTCCTTCCAATGAAAAACTGTTTTTT. Looking up the rest from reference TRBV5-4 and TRBJ1-4 gives the full variable domain: ETGVTQSPTHLIKTRGQQVTLRCSSQSGHNTVSWYQQALGQGPQFIFQYYREEENGRGNFPPRFSGLQFPNYSSELNVNALELDDSALYLCASTYGGPSNEKLFFGSGTQLSVL.

The chain has TRBV11-3 and TRBJ2-1, with D perhaps TRBD2 (6 bases). CDR3 length: 12 amino acids. Between the trimmed V and J ends, which lost 5 bases and 6 bases, there was a span of 8 bases. The V gene's germline CDR1 is SGHNT and CDR2 YENEEA. In DNA form, the CDR3 reads TGTGCCAGCAGCCGACTAGGCAATGAGCAGTTCTTC. This encodes CASSRLGNEQFF. The entire variable domain, with the rest obtained from reference TRBV11-3 and TRBJ2-1, is as follows: EAGVVQSPRYKIIEKKQPVAFWCNPISGHNTLYWYLQNLGQGPELLIRYENEEAVDDSQLPKDRFSAERLKGVDSTLKIQPAELGDSAVYLCASSRLGNEQFFGPGTRLTVL.